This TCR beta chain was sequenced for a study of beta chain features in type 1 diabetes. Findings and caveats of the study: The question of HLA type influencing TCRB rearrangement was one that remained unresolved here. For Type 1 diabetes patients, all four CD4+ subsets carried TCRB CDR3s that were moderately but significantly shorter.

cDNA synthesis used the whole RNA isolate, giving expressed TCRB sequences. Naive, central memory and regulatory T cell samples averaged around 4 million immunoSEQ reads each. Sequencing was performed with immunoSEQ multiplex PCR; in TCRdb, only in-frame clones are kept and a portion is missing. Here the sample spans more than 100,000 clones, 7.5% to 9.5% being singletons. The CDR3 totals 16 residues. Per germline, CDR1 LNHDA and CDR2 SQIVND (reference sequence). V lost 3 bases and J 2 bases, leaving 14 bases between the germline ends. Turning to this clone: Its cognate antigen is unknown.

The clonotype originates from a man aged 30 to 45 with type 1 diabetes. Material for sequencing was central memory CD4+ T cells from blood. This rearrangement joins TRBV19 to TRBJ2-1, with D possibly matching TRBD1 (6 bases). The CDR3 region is CASSIPQGNTYNEQFF. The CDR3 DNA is TGTGCCAGTAGTATCCCCCAGGGGAATACCTACAATGAGCAGTTCTTC.